The 5 T cell receptor beta chains given below trace back to one sample, sequenced in a study of STAT5B mutations in CD4+ large granular lymphocyte leukemia. TCRdb's table, derived via immunoSEQ multiplex PCR, lists solely in-frame clones and lacks some. This table has under 40,000 clones, around two thirds appearing once. The sample consisted of CD4+ T cells from blood buffy coats. The receptors stem from a human donor in good health.

The V call is TRBV5-6, the J call TRBJ2-2; D assignment may be TRBD1 or TRBD2 (5 bases each). CDR3 length: 16 residues. V was shortened by 0 bases and J by 1 base, with 10 bases between the two germline ends. The germline gives CDR1 SGHDT, CDR2 YYEEEE. The CDR3 sequence: CASSLEGPLNTGELFF. The CDR3 DNA reads TGTGCCAGCAGCTTGGAGGGACCCCTGAACACCGGGGAGCTGTTTTTT. Supplemented by reference TRBV5-6 and TRBJ2-2, the full variable domain reads DAGVTQSPTHLIKTRGQQVTLRCSPKSGHDTVSWYQQALGQGPQFIFQYYEEEERQRGNFPDRFSGHQFPNYSSELNVNALLLGDSALYLCASSLEGPLNTGELFFGEGSRLTVL.

The V call is TRBV6-5, the J call TRBJ2-7; possible D gene TRBD2, 6 bases. This CDR3 spans 13 amino acids. Germline V CDR1 and CDR2: MNHEY, SVGAGI. V was trimmed by 6 bases and J by 7 bases, leaving 16 bases between them. This chain's CDR3 is CASRTKGRSEQYF. In DNA, the CDR3 is TGTGCCAGCAGGACGAAGGGGAGGAGTGAGCAGTACTTC.

V and J are TRBV4-1 and TRBJ1-4; perhaps TRBD1 as D (6 bases). This CDR3 region has 16 residues. V gave up 4 bases and J gave up 7 bases, with 19 bases separating them. Germline-derived CDR1 and CDR2 are MGHRA and YSYEKL. CDR3 protein: CASSRIMGAEVEKLFF. The CDR3 region has the DNA TGCGCCAGCAGCCGTATCATGGGGGCGGAGGTTGAAAAACTGTTTTTT.

The CDR3 is CASGRGLPNSPLHF. The CDR3 DNA reads as TGTGCCAGCGGCAGGGGCCTTCCTAATTCACCCCTCCACTTT. The chain uses TRBV2 and TRBJ1-6, with D possibly being TRBD1 (6 bases). The CDR3 is 14 amino acids. Trimming stripped 8 bases from V and 6 bases from J, with 14 bases between. Germline V gives CDR1 SNHLY, CDR2 FYNNEI.

V usage is TRBV2 and J usage is TRBJ1-1; D perhaps matches TRBD1 (5 bases). CDR1 and CDR2 from the germline V gene are SNHLY and FYNNEI. Trimming took off 11 bases at V and 0 bases at J, with 19 bases between the two ends. The length of the CDR3 is 15 residues. The CDR3 DNA sequence: TGTGCCCAACTGGGCGGGGCTACCTTGAACACTGAAGCTTTCTTT. This encodes CAQLGGATLNTEAFF.